What follows describes a single TCR beta chain. The antigen it binds to is not known. No qualities accompany the bases; no much larger clone lies one base away. The sample belongs to a study of cytomegalovirus exposure and HLA in healthy donors (TCRdb year 2017). Regarding the research as a whole: An earlier analysis of several hundred of the donors reported approximately 300 Gb of sequence data and about 120 million unique TCR beta sequences obtained from approximately 180 million T cells. Around 320 gigabases of sequencing data and approximately 80 million unique TCR sequences were included in an early release covering about 600 HLA-typed donors. Of the approximately 400 genotyped donors, about 84% fell in the genetic ancestry cluster associated with self-reported Caucasian donors. The study was designed to test whether signatures of past pathogen exposure could be identified by cataloging public T cell receptors. The study profiled the T cell repertoires of 550 to 700 subjects by immunosequencing and related them to cytomegalovirus serostatus. A separate validation cohort of over 95 different subjects was used in addition to the roughly 700-subject first cohort. The study combined high-throughput TCR immunosequencing, statistical association of individual TCRs with disease status, and machine learning to predict cytomegalovirus infection status. In a later analysis, previously published TCR beta repertoires from roughly 710 donors were re-analyzed and high-resolution HLA genotyping was added so that TCR occurrence patterns could be studied. The later analysis used no new phenotypic data to find candidate immune exposures, relying instead on TCR beta sequences and their occurrence across donors. An earlier analysis of about 620 of the donors applied high-throughput TCR beta sequencing to assess whether each TCR beta V gene segment acted as functional or pseudogenic. Donor age, sex, ethnicity and CMV serostatus were compiled together with the repertoire data. Genome-wide SNP genotypes for about three fifths of the roughly 670 donors were used in a later genetic analysis, which treated that subset as a discovery cohort. All discovery cohort repertoires had been generated on a single sequencing platform. Both class I and class II loci were covered by HLA typing, at four-digit resolution. Typing coverage differed by locus: A, B, C, DRB1 and DQB1 were typed in about 620-630 donors, DQA1 in approximately 520, DPA1 in some 570, and DPB1 in roughly 450. Because of strong linkage in the cohort, five DR-DQ haplotypes were treated as single units for association and clustering. Across 398 genotyped donors of the cohort, an average of about 200,000 unique TCR beta nucleotide sequences per donor were sequenced, and 15% to 20% of those sequences were non-productive.

Summary of the overall study and its limitations: Only TCR beta chains were sequenced in this cohort, and the absence of alpha or paired-chain data limited detectable features. An earlier analysis of approximately 540 of the donors showed that most TCR beta V segments appeared in productive rearrangements either about 87% or about 30% of the time, which broadly matched IMGT annotations. Most CMV-associated TCR beta chains appeared to be HLA-restricted in a later analysis, and the HLA associations seemed to be driven largely by CMV exposure. Because HLA typing was unavailable for some donors at each locus, only the typed subset was used in association tests. Linkage disequilibrium might explain the correlated functional status among segregating V segments, but an unknown experimental factor could not be ruled out. A further reported finding was that TCR beta sequences accurately predicted the HLA-A and HLA-B alleles for most subjects in the first cohort. A later analysis reported that several top co-occurrence clusters appeared linked to parvovirus B19, influenza, CMV and Epstein-Barr virus. The sequencing pipeline was judged likely to have produced a cluster of highly shared sequence variants as a technical artifact. The presence/absence analyses assumed that sequencing depth was roughly uniform across donors, and that assumption may not be true. A later genetic analysis associated a missense DCLRE1C variant with V-gene and J-gene trimming of TCR beta chains, and an independent cohort replicated the association. The authors suggested that the approach could potentially be extended to other disease states and immunological phenotypes. The classifier was reported to diagnose cytomegalovirus status with high specificity and sensitivity in both the original and validation cohorts. Three of the identified cytomegalovirus-associated TCR beta chains were confirmed in vitro to be specific for cytomegalovirus antigens. In a later analysis, some 18,000 TCR beta sequences were associated with specific HLA alleles at a false discovery rate of 0.05. In a later analysis, HLA-associated TCR beta chains showed more clonal expansion and lower generation probabilities than non-associated chains that were equally common. Most TCR sequences were seen in very few donors, while some public TCRs were found in many individuals. The earlier analysis of 587 of the donors excluded some 15 rarely observed V segments, including chromosome 9 orphons, because counts were too low. The study gave a list of 150 to 200 TCR beta chains associated with cytomegalovirus. A later genetic analysis reported fewer N-insertions in productive TCRs among donors in an Asian-associated ancestry cluster than the roughly 640-donor mean. When HLA alleles, especially DR and DQ, strongly co-occurred, TCR associations were difficult to assign to individual alleles. For the cohort, immune exposure information was limited to CMV serostatus. In a later analysis, the rate of TCR association differed among HLA loci, with DRB1 alleles having the most associated TCRs and HLA-C alleles having the fewest.

The cohort comprised under 700 healthy bone marrow donors. Cohort members were all nominally healthy when sampled, although unrecorded immune exposures were likely present. The donor was CMV seronegative and was included in the group of 352 seronegative cohort members. Every donor gave a peripheral blood sample, and the peripheral blood mononuclear cells from that sample were used for TCR beta sequencing. The Qiagen DNeasy Blood Extraction Kit was used to extract genomic DNA from the blood cell samples. The library relied on the immunoSEQ multiplex PCR assay. For the multiplex PCR, a mixture combining 60 forward primers for TCR Vbeta segments and 13 reverse primers for TCR Jbeta segments was used. The CDR3 region of rearranged TCR beta genes was amplified from genomic DNA by a multiplex PCR assay. The Illumina HiSeq System was used to sequence the amplified TCR beta libraries as 87-base-pair reads. For the original study's pipeline: In a later analysis, tens of millions of unique TCR beta chains were counted across the 690 or so repertoires, and about 10 million of these chains were shared by at least two donors. To remove PCR and sequencing errors, raw reads were error-corrected and collapsed into unique sequences using a nearest-neighbor algorithm that merged closely related sequences. CDR3 sequences were aligned to IMGT reference sequences to assign V, D and J gene segments. For a sequence to be retained, a match of at least six nucleotides to both a V gene segment and a J gene segment was required. Rearrangements were called productive when the CDR3 lacked stop codons and stayed in frame with V and J; all others were non-productive. Following IMGT convention, CDR3 was defined as the stretch from the second conserved V-encoded cysteine up to the conserved J-encoded phenylalanine. The earlier analysis of 500 to 750 of the donors excluded any sequence lacking an unambiguous match to a single V gene segment. In an earlier analysis of several hundred of the donors, V segments were called functional above 56.7% productive rearrangements and were called segregating when the between-donor standard deviation exceeded 5%. A statistical classification framework was developed to diagnose cytomegalovirus status using the catalog of TCR beta chain sequences. A later analysis assigned V and J genes by comparing TCR nucleotide sequences with IMGT/GENE-DB human TR gene sequences. In a later analysis, CDR3 sequences and most-parsimonious VDJ recombination scenarios were assigned using the TCRdist pipeline. A later analysis defined each TCR beta chain by its CDR3 amino acid sequence plus V-gene family, and excluded reads lacking a unique V-gene family. To address suspected cross-contamination and a sequencing artifact, a later analysis removed 592 highly shared, low-generation-probability nucleotide sequences. For each public chain, a later analysis derived a clonal expansion index from normalized ranks of inferred template counts within each repertoire. In a later analysis, generation probabilities were computed using a VDJ recombination model fitted to out-of-frame rearrangements, and the results were checked against IGoR. In a later analysis, hypergeometric tests were used to score TCR-TCR, TCR-HLA and TCR-CMV co-occurrence, with a repertoire-size bias correction applied to TCR pairs. A later analysis estimated false discovery rates by permuting HLA or CMV assignments 20 times. In a later analysis, co-occurring TCRs were grouped using DBSCAN, and TCRdist sequence similarity was added for clustering within HLA-allele-positive subsets. Co-occurrence clustering excluded repertoires with fewer than 30,000 or more than 120,000 public chains, plus five with anomalous nucleotide sharing. TCRdb holds this immuneACCESS table with in-frame rearrangements only. Some clones are missing; in checked studies, unresolved V genes explain under half, and the rest has no known cause. V and J calls and clone size are given by that table; D and trimming were obtained from the DNA. This sample has about 110,000 clones in its table, and around 85% of those were observed once. 1.5% to 2% of the sample rests with the top ten.

The clonotype comes from a man in his forties in good health and CMV-seronegative. Input material: PBMCs.

The DNA sequence is TGTGCCAGCAGGGGGACTAGCCGAGGGGAGACCCAGTACTTC. It codes for CASRGTSRGETQYF. The rearranged chain carries TRBV2 and TRBJ2-5, and 9 bases in between align with TRBD2. The V end gives up 6 bases and the J end 5 bases, leaving 7 bases in the junction not matched to a gene. The CDR3 sequence holds 14 residues, the cysteine and phenylalanine included. Solely the CDR3 DNA is kept, with 42 bases framed from the first base. Via the germline V gene, CDR1 is SNHLY and CDR2 FYNNEI.